This TCR beta chain emerged from a study of CD8 T cells in ankylosing spondylitis (dated by TCRdb to the late 2010s). General notes on the study: The study set out to find disease-linked TCR variants by profiling T cell receptor beta repertoires in ankylosing spondylitis patients and healthy donors. The full study cohort was made up of about two dozen ankylosing spondylitis patients and over 90 healthy donors. Peripheral blood was sampled, and synovial fluid was also collected from ankylosing spondylitis patients. Findings and caveats that apply to the study as a whole: The disease-linked clones were reported as significantly enriched in matched synovial fluid samples from ankylosing spondylitis patients. Some motif variants were previously reported in synovial fluid and blood of reactive arthritis patients, suggesting common disease-initiation mechanisms. Blood from ankylosing spondylitis patients appeared to be characterized by a TCR beta motif composed of roughly 8 highly homologous amino acid variants. A CD8+ phenotype was shown by the disease-linked clones, which were found at relatively low frequencies in peripheral blood.

A distance of 7 bases separates the germline ends of V and J, which lose 1 base and 0 bases respectively. The CDR3 numbers 15 residues from cysteine through phenylalanine. Here the CDR3 DNA is all that survives: 45 bases in frame from base 1. The data were produced on an Illumina HiSeq 2500. Quantitative 5'-RACE with molecular barcodes was the method used to prepare the TCR beta libraries. The study's own analysis went as follows. To identify disease-linked TCR variants, a new computational method was used, one built on a probabilistic model of VDJ rearrangement. TCRdb applied fastp at Q25 and MiXCR to the public reads, then kept only in-frame beta chains. Duplicate CDR3 protein sequences are folded into a single record with the most common DNA and genes. The V and J calls reflect TCRdb's pipeline rather than the authors' work. This sample has under 200,000 distinct CDR3 sequences in its table, and just over 9.5% of those were observed once. The ten largest clones add up to more than 12% of the sample.

To note about this clonotype: Its antigen has not been determined. Per-nucleotide qualities are absent, and no much larger clonotype sits a single base away.

This TCR derives from a female donor with ankylosing spondylitis or in good health (not recorded which). The receptor chain draws on TRBV12-3 or TRBV12-4 and TRBJ2-4, with the D segment identity uncertain. Specimen: blood, either unsorted or a sorted T cell fraction (not recorded which). CDR3 loop: CASSLERIAKNIQYF. Read as DNA, the sequence is TGTGCCAGCAGTTTAGAGCGTATAGCCAAAAACATTCAGTACTTC.